This record concerns one T cell receptor (beta chain) sequence. Its target is not known. Assay: immunoSEQ multiplex PCR; the TCRdb copy retains only in-frame clones and omits some. This repertoire shows approximately 13,000 clones, just over 95% found once; its top ten account for approximately 4%. These data originate in a study of T cell clonotyping in hematopoietic cell transplantation. Study-level points and caveats: Few recipient clonotypes overlapped donors; over 95% were de novo at given depth. Pathologically expanded recipient clonotypes increased progressively from day 30 to day 180 as diversity fell.

V dropped 1 base and J dropped 6 bases, with 5 bases sitting between them. CDR3 length: 12 amino acids. Per germline, CDR1 SGHDN and CDR2 FVKESK. The source of this sequence is a female patient in her forties or fifties who had an allogeneic stem cell transplant from an unrelated donor, so T cells may come from the graft donor. Some clones in this sample may be carry-over from other donors' samples. This material consisted of peripheral blood mononuclear cells, taken 30 days after allogeneic stem cell transplant. The chain combines TRBV14 with TRBJ2-3; D unresolved. The CDR3 loop reads CASSQVGDTQYF. The DNA for the CDR3 is TGTGCCAGCAGCCAAGTTGGGGATACGCAGTATTTT.